Here is one T cell receptor beta chain with its context. This sample was included in a study of T cell responses to AZD1222 COVID-19 vaccine. Clones were read by immunoSEQ multiplex PCR, and TCRdb kept only the in-frame ones, dropping some. The table shows around 100,000 clones, with roughly 84% occurring only once. V was cut by 1 base and J by 9 bases, with 13 bases left in between. The CDR3 totals 14 residues. Germline V lookup: CDR1 SNHLY, CDR2 FYNNEI. The sample consisted of peripheral blood, taken on day 0 of AZD1222 vaccination. The receptor was derived from an adult in good health. The chain uses TRBV2 and TRBJ2-4; D is undetermined. CDR3 residues: CASSEEISSPIQYF. CDR3 DNA sequence: TGTGCCAGCAGTGAAGAGATTTCTTCCCCCATTCAGTACTTC.